This T cell receptor beta chain was identified during a study of Graves' ophthalmopathy and Graves' hyperthyroidism. In the study overall: Peripheral blood collection took place at initial diagnosis, before any treatment.

This clonotype was recorded at least ten times. Beta-chain TCR CDR3 regions were amplified from RNA transcripts. An opening RT-PCR round employed HTBI primers and preceded a second-round multiplex PCR. MiXCR, run by TCRdb on the multiplex PCR reads, gives a single entry per CDR3 protein. The sample shows 300,000 to 450,000 distinct CDR3 sequences, roughly 15% of them seen only once. Exclusion applied to patients with other autoimmune diseases, uncontrolled infections, pregnancy or lactation. There are 15 residues in the CDR3. Germline V CDR1 and CDR2: SNHLY, FYNNEI. The V gene end was trimmed by 3 bases and the J gene end by 10 bases; junction bases not matched to a gene: 7.

The TCR was taken from an adult woman with stable Graves' hyperthyroidism. The sample comprised peripheral blood. The chain recombines TRBV2 with TRBJ1-6; 9 nucleotides match TRBD1. This CDR3 is CASSDGGQGSSPLHF. The CDR3 DNA reads TGTGCCAGCAGTGACGGGGGACAGGGATCCTCACCCCTCCACTTT. Using reference TRBV2 and TRBJ1-6 for the parts outside the CDR3, the full variable domain is EPEVTQTPSHQVTQMGQEVILRCVPISNHLYFYWYRQILGQKVEFLVSFYNNEISEKSEIFDDQFSVERPDGSNFTLKIRSTKLEDSAMYFCASSDGGQGSSPLHFGNGTRLTVT.